This T cell receptor beta chain appears in the sequencing data of a study of blood T cell repertoires in COVID-19. Germline trimming cut 1 base from V and 5 bases from J; bases unmatched to any gene: 12. Germline V gene lookup returns CDR1 LNHDA and CDR2 SQIVND (reference sequence). The CDR3 has 17 amino acids. As handled by the study authors: Reference gene primer amplification gave estimated nucleated cell counts. Profiling relied on immunoSEQ multiplex PCR, and the TCRdb table lists in-frame clones only, not all of them. D and trimming come from the DNA, and the V and J calls and clone size come from that table. The sample has roughly 26,000 clones; approximately 92% are singletons.

Sequencing was carried out using peripheral blood. This chain uses TRBV19 with TRBJ2-5; the match to TRBD2 covers 8 bases. The receptor was derived from a human donor in a cohort sampled during active COVID-19. The CDR3 here is CASSIVFGGGLPETQYF. The CDR3 DNA reads as TGTGCCAGTAGTATAGTATTTGGCGGGGGGTTGCCGGAGACCCAGTACTTC.